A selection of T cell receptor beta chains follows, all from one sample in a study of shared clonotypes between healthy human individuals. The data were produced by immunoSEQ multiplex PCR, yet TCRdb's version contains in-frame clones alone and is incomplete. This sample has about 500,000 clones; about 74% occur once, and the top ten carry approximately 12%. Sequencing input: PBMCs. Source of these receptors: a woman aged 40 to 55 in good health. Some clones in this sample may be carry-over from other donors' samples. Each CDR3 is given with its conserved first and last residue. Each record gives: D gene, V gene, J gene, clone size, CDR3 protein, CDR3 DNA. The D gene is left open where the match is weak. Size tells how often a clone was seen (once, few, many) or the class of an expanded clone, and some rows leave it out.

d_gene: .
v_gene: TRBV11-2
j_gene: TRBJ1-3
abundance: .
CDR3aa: CASSFGASGNTIYF
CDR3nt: TGTGCCAGCAGCTTCGGGGCGTCTGGAAACACCATATATTTT

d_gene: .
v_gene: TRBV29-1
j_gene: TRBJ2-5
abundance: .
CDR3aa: CSVRDLETQYF
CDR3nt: TGCAGCGTGAGGGATTTAGAGACCCAGTACTTC

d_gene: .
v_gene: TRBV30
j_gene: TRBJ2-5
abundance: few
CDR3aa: CAWKSAAQYF
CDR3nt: TGTGCCTGGAAGTCCGCGGCCCAGTACTTC

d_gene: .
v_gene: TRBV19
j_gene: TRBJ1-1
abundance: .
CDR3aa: CASSQWGNTEAFF
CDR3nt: TGTGCCAGCTCGCAGTGGGGAAACACTGAAGCTTTCTTT

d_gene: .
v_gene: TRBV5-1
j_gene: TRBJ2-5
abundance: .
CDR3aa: CASSLAGDQETQYF
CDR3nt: TGCGCCAGCAGCTTGGCCGGGGACCAAGAGACCCAGTACTTC

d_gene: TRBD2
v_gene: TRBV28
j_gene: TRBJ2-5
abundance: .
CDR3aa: CASSLRGSEWMETQYF
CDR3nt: TGTGCCAGCAGTTTACGCGGGAGCGAATGGATGGAGACCCAGTACTTC

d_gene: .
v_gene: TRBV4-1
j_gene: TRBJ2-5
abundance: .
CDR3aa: CASSQRIEETQYF
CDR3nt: TGCGCCAGCAGCCAAAGAATAGAAGAGACCCAGTACTTC

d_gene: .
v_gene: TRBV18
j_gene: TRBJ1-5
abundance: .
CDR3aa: CASSPTYSNQPQHF
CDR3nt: TGTGCCAGCTCACCGACCTATAGCAATCAGCCCCAGCATTTT

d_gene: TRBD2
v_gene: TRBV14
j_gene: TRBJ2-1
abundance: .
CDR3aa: CANSRTSVYNEQFF
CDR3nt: TGTGCCAACAGCCGGACTAGCGTCTACAATGAGCAGTTCTTC

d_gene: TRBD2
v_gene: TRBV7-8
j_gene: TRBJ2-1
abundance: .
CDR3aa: CASSPTSGRLHEQFF
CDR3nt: TGTGCCAGCAGCCCGACTAGCGGGAGGCTCCATGAGCAGTTCTTC

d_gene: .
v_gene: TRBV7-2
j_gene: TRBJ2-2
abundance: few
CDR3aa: CASSPSVVARTGELFF
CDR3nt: TGTGCCAGCAGCCCCTCCGTGGTAGCGCGCACCGGGGAGCTGTTTTTT

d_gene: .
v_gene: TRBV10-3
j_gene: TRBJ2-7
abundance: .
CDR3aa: CAISGPVGGEQYF
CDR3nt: TGTGCCATCAGTGGTCCGGTGGGGGGCGAGCAGTACTTC

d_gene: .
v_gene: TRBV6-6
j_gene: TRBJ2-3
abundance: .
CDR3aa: CASRWGITDTQYF
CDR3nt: TGTGCCAGCAGGTGGGGGATCACAGATACGCAGTATTTT

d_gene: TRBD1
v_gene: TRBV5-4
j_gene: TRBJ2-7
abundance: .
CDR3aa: CASSSGGQGAYEQYF
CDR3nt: TGTGCCAGCAGCTCGGGGGGACAGGGGGCCTACGAGCAGTACTTC

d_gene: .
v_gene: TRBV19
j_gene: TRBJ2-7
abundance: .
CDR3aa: CASSMFGSSYEQYF
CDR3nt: TGTGCCAGTAGTATGTTCGGCAGCTCCTACGAGCAGTACTTC

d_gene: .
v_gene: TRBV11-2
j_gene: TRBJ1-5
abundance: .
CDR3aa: CASSLDRGRPNQPQHF
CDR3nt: TGTGCCAGCAGCTTAGATCGGGGCAGGCCCAATCAGCCCCAGCATTTT

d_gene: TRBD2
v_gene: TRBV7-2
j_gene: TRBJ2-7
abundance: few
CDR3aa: CASSRTSGPTYEQYF
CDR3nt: TGTGCCAGCAGCAGGACTAGCGGACCCACCTACGAGCAGTACTTC

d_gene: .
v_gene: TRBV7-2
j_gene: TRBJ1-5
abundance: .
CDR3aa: CASSSRGGTGQPQHF
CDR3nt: TGTGCCAGCAGCTCCAGGGGAGGGACGGGTCAGCCCCAGCATTTT

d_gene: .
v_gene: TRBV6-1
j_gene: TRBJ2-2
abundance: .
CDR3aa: CASSEYRFRSVYTGELFF
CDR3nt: TGTGCCAGCAGTGAGTACAGGTTTCGTTCGGTTTACACCGGGGAGCTGTTTTTT

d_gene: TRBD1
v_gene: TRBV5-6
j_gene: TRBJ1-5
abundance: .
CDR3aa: CASSLTGGPGNQPQHF
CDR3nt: TGTGCCAGCAGCCTGACAGGGGGTCCGGGCAATCAGCCCCAGCATTTT

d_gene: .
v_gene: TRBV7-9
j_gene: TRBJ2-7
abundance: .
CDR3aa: CASSSPGVAYEQYF
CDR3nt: TGTGCCAGCAGCTCCCCAGGTGTGGCCTACGAGCAGTACTTC

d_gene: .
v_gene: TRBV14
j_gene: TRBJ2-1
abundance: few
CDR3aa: CASSQAGAPGNEQFF
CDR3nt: TGTGCCAGCAGCCAAGCAGGAGCCCCCGGTAATGAGCAGTTCTTC

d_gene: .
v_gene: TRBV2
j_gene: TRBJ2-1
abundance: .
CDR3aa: CASSVEARISYNEQFF
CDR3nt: TGTGCCAGCAGTGTAGAGGCGAGGATTTCCTACAATGAGCAGTTCTTC

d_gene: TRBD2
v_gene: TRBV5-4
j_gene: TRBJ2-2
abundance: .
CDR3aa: CASSPRTSGRAGELFF
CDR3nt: TGTGCCAGCAGCCCAAGGACTAGCGGGAGGGCCGGGGAGCTGTTTTTT

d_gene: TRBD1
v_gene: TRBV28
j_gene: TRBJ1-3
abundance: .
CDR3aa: CASSLTQGSGNTIYF
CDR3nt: TGTGCCAGCAGTTTAACACAGGGGTCTGGAAACACCATATATTTT

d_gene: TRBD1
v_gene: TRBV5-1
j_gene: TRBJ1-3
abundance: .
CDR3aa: CASSQGTGGFGNTIYF
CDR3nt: TGCGCCAGCAGCCAGGGGACAGGGGGCTTCGGAAACACCATATATTTT

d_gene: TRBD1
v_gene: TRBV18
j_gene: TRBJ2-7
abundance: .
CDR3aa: CASSPGQGASLYEQYF
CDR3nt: TGTGCCAGCTCACCAGGACAGGGGGCTTCCCTCTACGAGCAGTACTTC

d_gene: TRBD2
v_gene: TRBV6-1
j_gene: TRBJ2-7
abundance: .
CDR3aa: CASSEAFGTSGRHEQYF
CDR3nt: TGTGCCAGCAGTGAAGCTTTCGGGACTAGCGGGAGGCATGAGCAGTACTTC

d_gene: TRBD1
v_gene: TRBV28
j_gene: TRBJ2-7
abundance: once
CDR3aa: CASSRSGQGAYEQYF
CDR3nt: TGTGCCAGCAGTCGGAGCGGACAGGGGGCCTACGAGCAGTACTTC

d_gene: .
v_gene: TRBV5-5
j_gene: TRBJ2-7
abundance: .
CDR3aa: CASSLVAHYTYEQYF
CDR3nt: TGTGCCAGCAGCTTGGTAGCGCATTACACCTACGAGCAGTACTTC

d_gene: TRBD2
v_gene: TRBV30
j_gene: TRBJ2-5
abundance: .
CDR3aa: CAWKRGLADLEAQYF
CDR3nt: TGTGCCTGGAAACGTGGACTAGCGGATCTTGAGGCCCAGTACTTC

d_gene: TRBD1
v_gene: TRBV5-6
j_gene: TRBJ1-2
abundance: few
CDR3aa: CASSPRDRERGYTF
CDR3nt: TGTGCCAGCAGTCCCAGGGACAGGGAAAGAGGCTACACCTTC

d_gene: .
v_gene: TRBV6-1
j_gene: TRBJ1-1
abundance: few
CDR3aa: CATSPVGVKTEAFF
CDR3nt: TGTGCCACCTCTCCTGTTGGGGTGAAGACTGAAGCTTTCTTT

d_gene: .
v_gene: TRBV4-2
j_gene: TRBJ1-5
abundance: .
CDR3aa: CASSQIGPNQPQHF
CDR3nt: TGTGCCAGCAGCCAAATAGGGCCGAATCAGCCCCAGCATTTT

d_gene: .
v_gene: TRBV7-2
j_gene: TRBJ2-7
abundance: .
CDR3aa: CASSLAEQYF
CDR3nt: TGTGCCAGCAGCTTGGCCGAGCAGTACTTC

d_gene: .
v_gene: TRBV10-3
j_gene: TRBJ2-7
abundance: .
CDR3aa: CAIKAGGTYEQYF
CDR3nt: TGTGCCATCAAGGCAGGGGGGACCTACGAGCAGTACTTC

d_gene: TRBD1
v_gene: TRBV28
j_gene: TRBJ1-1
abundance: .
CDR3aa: CASSFLGQGLGTEAFF
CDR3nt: TGTGCCAGCAGTTTTTTGGGACAGGGGCTCGGCACTGAAGCTTTCTTT

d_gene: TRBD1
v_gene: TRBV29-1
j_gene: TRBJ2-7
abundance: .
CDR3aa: CSADAQGNEQYF
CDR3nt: TGCAGCGCTGATGCACAGGGGAACGAGCAGTACTTC

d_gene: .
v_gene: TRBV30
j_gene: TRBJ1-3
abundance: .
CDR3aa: CAWSWEISGNTIYF
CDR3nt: TGTGCCTGGAGTTGGGAGATCTCTGGAAACACCATATATTTT

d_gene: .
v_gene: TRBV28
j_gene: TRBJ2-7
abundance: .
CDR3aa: CASSLAVYEQYF
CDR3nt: TGTGCCAGCAGTTTAGCGGTCTACGAGCAGTACTTC

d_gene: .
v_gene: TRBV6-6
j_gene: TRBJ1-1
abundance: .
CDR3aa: CASSYSRGGDTEAFF
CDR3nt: TGTGCCAGCAGTTACTCGAGGGGAGGGGACACTGAAGCTTTCTTT

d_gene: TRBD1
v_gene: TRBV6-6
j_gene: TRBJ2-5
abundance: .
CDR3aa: CASRTGGRETQYF
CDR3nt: TGTGCCAGCCGGACAGGGGGCCGGGAGACCCAGTACTTC

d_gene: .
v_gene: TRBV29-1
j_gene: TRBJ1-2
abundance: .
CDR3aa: CSVERAGAGYTF
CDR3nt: TGCAGCGTTGAAAGAGCAGGGGCTGGCTACACCTTC

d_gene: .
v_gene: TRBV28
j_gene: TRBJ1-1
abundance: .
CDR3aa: CASCNRHVDTEAFF
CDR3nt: TGTGCCAGCTGCAACCGACACGTCGACACTGAAGCTTTCTTT

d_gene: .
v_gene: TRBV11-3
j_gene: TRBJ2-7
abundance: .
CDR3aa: CASSYSGGTYEQYF
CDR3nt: TGTGCCAGCAGCTACAGCGGAGGGACCTACGAGCAGTACTTC

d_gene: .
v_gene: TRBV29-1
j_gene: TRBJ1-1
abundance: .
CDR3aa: CSVQRAGTEAFF
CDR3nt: TGCAGCGTTCAAAGGGCTGGCACTGAAGCTTTCTTT

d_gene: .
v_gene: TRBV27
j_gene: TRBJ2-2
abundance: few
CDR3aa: CASSLWGPPNTGELFF
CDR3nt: TGTGCCAGCAGTTTATGGGGACCTCCGAACACCGGGGAGCTGTTTTTT

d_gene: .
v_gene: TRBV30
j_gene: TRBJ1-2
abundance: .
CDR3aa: CAWGDFYGYTF
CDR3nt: TGTGCCTGGGGGGATTTCTATGGCTACACCTTC

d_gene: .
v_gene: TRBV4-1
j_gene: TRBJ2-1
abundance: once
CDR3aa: CASSQPYNEQFF
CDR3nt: TGCGCCAGCAGCCAACCATACAATGAGCAGTTCTTC

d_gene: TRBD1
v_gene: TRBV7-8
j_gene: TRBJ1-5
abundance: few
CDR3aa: CASSLSWDRGPNQPQHF
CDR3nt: TGTGCCAGCAGCCTTAGCTGGGACAGGGGGCCCAATCAGCCCCAGCATTTT

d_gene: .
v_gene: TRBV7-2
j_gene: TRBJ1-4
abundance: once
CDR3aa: CASSSNGATNEKLFF
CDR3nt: TGTGCCAGCAGCTCTAACGGCGCAACTAATGAAAAACTGTTTTTT

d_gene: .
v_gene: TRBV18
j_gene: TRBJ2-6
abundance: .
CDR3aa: CASSPQSGAGANVLTF
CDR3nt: TGTGCCAGCTCACCACAATCAGGGGCCGGGGCCAACGTCCTGACTTTC

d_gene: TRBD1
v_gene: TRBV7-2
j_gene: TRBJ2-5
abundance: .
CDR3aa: CASSFDRGRETQYF
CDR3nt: TGTGCCAGCAGCTTCGACAGGGGGCGGGAGACCCAGTACTTC

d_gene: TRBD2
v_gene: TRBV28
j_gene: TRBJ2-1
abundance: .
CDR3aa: CASSLRLAGAGEQFF
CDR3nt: TGTGCCAGCAGTTTGCGGCTAGCGGGAGCAGGTGAGCAGTTCTTC